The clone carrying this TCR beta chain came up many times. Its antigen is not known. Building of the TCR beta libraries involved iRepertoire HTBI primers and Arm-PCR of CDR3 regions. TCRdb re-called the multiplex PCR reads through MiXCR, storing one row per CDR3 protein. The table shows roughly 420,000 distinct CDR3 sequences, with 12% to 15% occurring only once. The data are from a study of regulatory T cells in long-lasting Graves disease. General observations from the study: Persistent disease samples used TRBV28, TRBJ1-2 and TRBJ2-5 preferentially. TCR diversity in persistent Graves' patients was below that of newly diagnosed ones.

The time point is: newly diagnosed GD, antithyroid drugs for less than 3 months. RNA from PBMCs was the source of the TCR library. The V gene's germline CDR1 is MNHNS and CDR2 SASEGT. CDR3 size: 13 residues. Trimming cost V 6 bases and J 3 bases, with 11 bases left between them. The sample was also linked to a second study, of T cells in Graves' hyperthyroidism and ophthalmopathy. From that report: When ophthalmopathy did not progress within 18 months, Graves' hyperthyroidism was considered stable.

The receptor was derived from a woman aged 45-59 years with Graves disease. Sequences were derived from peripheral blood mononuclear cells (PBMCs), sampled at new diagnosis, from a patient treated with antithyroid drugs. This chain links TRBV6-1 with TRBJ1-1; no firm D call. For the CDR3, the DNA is TGTGCCAGCAGGCGCCTGAGGGACACTGAAGCTTTCTTT. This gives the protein CASRRLRDTEAFF.